This record covers a single TCR beta chain. Its antigen is as yet unknown. The data are from a study of cytomegalovirus exposure and HLA in healthy donors. The overall study: The roughly 110 validation repertoires were reported in a later analysis to have been generated on the same platform as the roughly 680 first-cohort repertoires.

Profiled with immunoSEQ multiplex PCR; TCRdb holds only in-frame clones, not every one. The sample contains 300,000 to 450,000 clones, around 86% of which appear only once. V lost 2 bases and J 4 bases, leaving 21 bases between the germline ends. This CDR3 contains 17 residues. In germline, CDR1 is MNHNS, CDR2 SASEGT. Study-wide findings and caveats: Three chains tied to CMV proved CMV antigen-specific in vitro. According to a subsequent analysis, TCR clusters from the first cohort were inclined to appear together in the 120 validation repertoires. Many donors shared some public TCRs, even though most TCR sequences were rare.

Source material: PBMCs. The clonotype was recovered from a young woman in good health and CMV-seronegative. The rearrangement joins TRBV6-1 to TRBJ2-7, with D perhaps matching TRBD2 (7 bases). The chain's CDR3 is CASSETSLGRTEYEQYF. CDR3 bases: TGTGCCAGCAGTGAAACCTCCCTCGGGAGGACAGAATACGAGCAGTACTTC.